A selection of T cell receptor beta chains follows, all from one sample in a study of T cell responses to AZD1222 COVID-19 vaccine. Clones were read by immunoSEQ multiplex PCR, and TCRdb kept only the in-frame ones, dropping some. This table has 110,000 to 150,000 clones, approximately 90% appearing once. Sequencing was performed on peripheral blood, taken on day 0 of AZD1222 vaccination. The receptors come from an adult in good health. Each CDR3 is given with its conserved first and last residue.

cdr3_length,j_call,v_call,cdr3_aa
13,TRBJ1-3,TRBV6-5,CASSTGPGNTIYF
15,TRBJ1-5,TRBV6-5,CASRFTGGNNQPQHF
13,TRBJ1-5,TRBV19,CASSKAGDQPQHF
17,TRBJ2-1,TRBV28,CASSFGDSVGVRNEQFF
16,TRBJ2-3,TRBV3-1/TRBV3-2,CASSHYQRGAPDTQYF
13,TRBJ2-1,TRBV3-1/TRBV3-2,CASRLAGVNEQFF
14,TRBJ1-2,TRBV3-1/TRBV3-2,CASSQVAARVGYTF
15,TRBJ1-2,TRBV2,CASSPTGDSNYGYTF
15,TRBJ2-1,TRBV28,CASSFGGSVYNEQFF
14,TRBJ1-1,TRBV27,CASSLGRGGTEAFF
13,TRBJ1-4,TRBV4-1,CASSPLVNEKLFF
15,TRBJ1-2,TRBV6-4,CASSDFPSGARGYTF
15,TRBJ2-1,TRBV5-1,CASSEGHGSYNEQFF
13,TRBJ2-2,TRBV27,CASSHGSTGELFF
13,TRBJ1-2,TRBV5-1,CASSVQGNYGYTF
16,TRBJ2-5,TRBV19,CASSQRTGSLMETQYF
14,TRBJ2-3,TRBV6-5,CASSYYLAGDTQYF
15,TRBJ2-5,TRBV7-2,CASSLVYGVRETQYF
13,TRBJ2-5,TRBV11-3,CASSPTEWETQYF
16,TRBJ2-4,TRBV7-6,CASSLESGHGRNIQYF
16,TRBJ1-6,TRBV2,CASSEDPSSYNSPLHF
16,TRBJ2-7,TRBV6-2/TRBV6-3,CASSSLSDASRVKQYF
13,TRBJ2-5,TRBV11-2,CASSYGRKETQYF
15,TRBJ1-5,TRBV6-5,CCVRQGYESNQPQHF